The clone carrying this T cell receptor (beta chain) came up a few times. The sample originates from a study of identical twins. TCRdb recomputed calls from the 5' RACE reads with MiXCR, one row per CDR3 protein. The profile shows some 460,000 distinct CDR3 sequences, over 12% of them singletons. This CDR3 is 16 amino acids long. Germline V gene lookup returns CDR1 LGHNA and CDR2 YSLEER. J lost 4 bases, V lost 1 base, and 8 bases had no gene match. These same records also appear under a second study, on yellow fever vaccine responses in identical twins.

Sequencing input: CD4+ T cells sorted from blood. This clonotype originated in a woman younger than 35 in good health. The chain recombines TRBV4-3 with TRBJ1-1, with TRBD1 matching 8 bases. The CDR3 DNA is TGCGCCAGCAGCCAAGGGACAGGGATCGGAGGCACTGAAGCTTTCTTT. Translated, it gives CASSQGTGIGGTEAFF.